The 21 T cell receptor beta chains in this list originate from one sample, sequenced in a study of T cell changes during pregnancy in multiple sclerosis. Profiling relied on immunoSEQ multiplex PCR, and the TCRdb table lists in-frame clones only, not all of them. Here the sample spans some 100,000 clones, 80% to 95% being singletons. Sequencing was performed on peripheral blood, taken in the second trimester of pregnancy. Receptor source: a female donor with multiple sclerosis, enrolled in a pregnancy study.

The chain has TRBV7-9 and TRBJ2-1; the match to TRBD2 covers 9 bases. Germline assignment: CDR1 SEHNR and CDR2 FQNEAQ (reference sequence). Losses at the gene ends were 0 bases for V and 0 bases for J; bases not matched to a gene: 6. CDR3 size: 18 residues. The CDR3, as DNA: TGTGCCAGCAGCTTAGCGTTGGCTAGCGGGGCCTCCTACAATGAGCAGTTCTTC. Translated, it gives CASSLALASGASYNEQFF.

This chain links TRBV4-3 with TRBJ2-7; 15 bases map to TRBD2. V shed 1 base and J 2 bases; nucleotides not matched to a gene: 0. The V gene's germline CDR1 is LGHNA and CDR2 YSLEER. The CDR3 runs to 16 residues. The CDR3 DNA reads TGCGCCAGCAGCCAAGGGACTAGCGGGAGGGCCTACGAGCAGTACTTC. It yields the protein CASSQGTSGRAYEQYF.

This rearrangement joins TRBV13 to TRBJ2-3, with 14 bases lining up with TRBD2. V shed 5 bases and J 3 bases; nucleotides not matched to a gene: 7. Germline V CDR1 and CDR2: PRHDT, FYEKMQ (reference sequence). CDR3 size: 17 residues. DNA of the CDR3: TGTGCCAGCAGCCTGGGACTAGCGGGAGTCGGGACAGATACGCAGTATTTT. Encoded protein: CASSLGLAGVGTDTQYF.

This clone was seen a handful of times. J is TRBJ2-1 and V is TRBV7-9; perhaps TRBD1 as D (5 bases). This CDR3 has 13 amino acids. Germline V gives CDR1 SEHNR, CDR2 FQNEAQ (reference sequence). Trimming cost V 1 base and J 4 bases, with 5 bases left between them. The CDR3 here is CASSLGTYNEQFF. DNA of the CDR3: TGTGCCAGCAGCTTAGGGACATACAATGAGCAGTTCTTC.

The chain carries TRBV23-1 and TRBJ2-7, with TRBD1 identical over 8 bases. TRBV23-1 is given ORF status, its function remaining uncertain. CDR3 length: 16 residues. J lost 7 bases, V lost 1 base, and 12 bases had no gene match. Here the CDR3 reads CASSQYDGWTGYEQYF. The CDR3 nucleotides read TGCGCCAGCAGTCAATACGACGGATGGACAGGGTATGAGCAGTACTTC.

The chain has TRBV6-6 and TRBJ2-3; D may be TRBD1 (5 bases). This CDR3 has 13 residues. Germline-derived CDR1 and CDR2 are MNHNY and SVGAGI (reference sequence). Trimming stripped 4 bases from V and 1 base from J, with 6 bases between. The CDR3 DNA follows: TGTGCCAGCAGTTTCAGGGGCACAGATACGCAGTATTTT. Residues: CASSFRGTDTQYF.

This chain connects TRBV9 to TRBJ2-2, with a weak D call TRBD2 (7 bases). This CDR3 contains 18 residues. V lost 3 bases to trimming and J lost 5 bases, with 23 bases between them. Germline assignment: CDR1 SGDLS and CDR2 YYNGEE. The CDR3 DNA reads TGTGCCAGCAGCGCATCACCTCGGGGGGCGGGACGGACCGGGGAGCTGTTTTTT. Amino acid sequence: CASSASPRGAGRTGELFF.

The chain combines TRBV7-9 with TRBJ2-3, with 7 bases that match TRBD1. The J segment lost 3 bases and the V segment lost 5 bases, leaving 8 bases of the junction unmatched. CDR3 size: 15 residues. Per the germline V gene, CDR1 is SEHNR and CDR2 is FQNEAQ (reference sequence). CDR3 sequence (DNA): TGTGCCAGCAGCCTACAGGGGCCCATGACAGATACGCAGTATTTT. Protein product: CASSLQGPMTDTQYF.

The CDR3 nucleotides read TGTGCCAGCAGTTTTTTAGGGCTAGCGGGAGAAGCTGGAGAGACCCAGTACTTC. It codes for CASSFLGLAGEAGETQYF. V is TRBV28 and J is TRBJ2-5; TRBD2 aligns across 10 bases. Germline V lookup: CDR1 MDHEN, CDR2 SYDVKM. V trimming: 3 bases; J trimming: 4 bases; junction bases outside the gene matches: 14. CDR3 size: 18 residues.

The CDR3 loop is CASSTRGLAGVQETQYF. The CDR3 coding sequence is TGTGCCAGCAGCACCCGGGGACTAGCGGGAGTCCAAGAGACCCAGTACTTC. The rearrangement links TRBV9 to TRBJ2-5; 14 bases agree with TRBD2. The V gene end was trimmed by 4 bases and the J gene end by 1 base; junction bases not matched to a gene: 6. The CDR3 spans 17 residues. The germline CDR1 and CDR2 sequences are SGDLS and YYNGEE.

The V call is TRBV11-2, the J call TRBJ2-3; D is perhaps TRBD2 (7 bases). The germline V and J ends were trimmed by 1 base and 5 bases, with 13 bases remaining between them. This CDR3 comprises 15 residues. Germline assignment: CDR1 SGHAT and CDR2 FQNNGV. The CDR3 loop reads CASSLGRGAGDTQYF. The CDR3 bases are TGTGCCAGCAGCTTAGGTCGGGGGGCTGGAGATACGCAGTATTTT.

This clone was seen more than once but under ten times. This chain joins TRBV5-4 and TRBJ2-4; 7 nucleotides align to TRBD1. Trimming took 4 bases from V and 6 from J; bases not matched to a gene: 4. Germline V gene lookup returns CDR1 SGHNT and CDR2 YYREEE (reference sequence). The CDR3 runs 13 residues. The CDR3, as DNA: TGTGCCAGCAGCCTGGGACAGTTAAACATTCAGTACTTC. Its translation is CASSLGQLNIQYF.

V and J are TRBV28 and TRBJ2-7, with D perhaps matching TRBD1 (5 bases). CDR3 length: 17 amino acids. Trimming shortened V by 6 bases and J by 0 bases, and 21 bases separated the two germline ends. CDR1 is MDHEN and CDR2 is SYDVKM in the germline V gene. The CDR3 coding sequence is TGTGCCAGCAGCTATAACGAAGACAGCCCAAGCTCCTACGAGCAGTACTTC. Amino acid sequence: CASSYNEDSPSSYEQYF.

The V call is TRBV18, the J call TRBJ1-3; D remains ambiguous. V was cut by 3 bases and J by 0 bases, with 3 bases left in between. This CDR3 contains 13 residues. Germline loops: CDR1 KGHSH, CDR2 LQKENI. For the CDR3, the DNA is TGTGCCAGCTCACCCCTCTCTGGAAACACCATATATTTT. Its translation is CASSPLSGNTIYF.

The chain uses TRBV2 and TRBJ2-3; 10 nucleotides match TRBD2. Losses at the gene ends were 3 bases for V and 3 bases for J; bases not matched to a gene: 15. The germline V gene has CDR1 SNHLY and CDR2 FYNNEI. There are 19 residues in the CDR3. CDR3 DNA: TGTGCCAGCAGTGACCTGGGTAGCGGGAGGTCCGTTTGGACAGATACGCAGTATTTT. Amino acid sequence: CASSDLGSGRSVWTDTQYF.

V and J are TRBV7-2 and TRBJ1-3; no clear D gene. V shed 4 bases and J shed 0 bases, with 10 bases lying between them. The CDR3 runs 15 residues. CDR1 and CDR2 from the germline V gene are SGHTA and FQGNSA. The CDR3 nucleotides read TGTGCCAGCAGCTCCGAGTTATCCTCTGGAAACACCATATATTTT. Encoded protein: CASSSELSSGNTIYF.

The genes are TRBV7-2 and TRBJ2-5; 9 bases fit TRBD2. V shed 1 base and J 5 bases; nucleotides not matched to a gene: 2. The CDR3 loop spans 14 amino acids. Per the germline V gene, CDR1 is SGHTA and CDR2 is FQGNSA. The CDR3 DNA follows: TGTGCCAGCAGCTTAGGACTAGCGGTGGAGACCCAGTACTTC. It codes for CASSLGLAVETQYF.

A single count supports this clone. This chain joins TRBV19 and TRBJ1-5; 9 bases line up with TRBD1. Trimming cost V 6 bases and J 1 base; bases outside gene matches: 4. The CDR3 is 15 amino acids. CDR1 LNHDA and CDR2 SQIVND come from the germline V gene (reference sequence). The CDR3 reads CASRTGGGSNQPQHF. Written as DNA, the CDR3 is TGTGCCAGTAGGACAGGGGGTGGGAGCAATCAGCCCCAGCATTTT.

The chain couples TRBV6-6 to TRBJ1-2; 10 positions agree with TRBD1. This CDR3 spans 14 amino acids. Per the germline V gene, CDR1 is MNHNY and CDR2 is SVGAGI (reference sequence). V was clipped by 5 bases and J by 6 bases; unmatched bases: 6. As DNA, the CDR3 is TGTGCCAGCAGTACGACCGGGACAGGGGATGGCTACACCTTC. It codes for CASSTTGTGDGYTF.

The V and J genes are TRBV5-1 and TRBJ2-3; D gene ambiguous. CDR1 is SGHRS and CDR2 is YFSETQ in the germline V gene. The CDR3 length is 16 residues. V gave up 1 base and J gave up 0 bases, with 12 bases separating them. DNA of the CDR3: TGCGCCAGCAGCTTGAAAGTGAGCATTAGCACAGATACGCAGTATTTT. It yields the protein CASSLKVSISTDTQYF.

DNA of the CDR3: TGTGCCAGCAGCAATCGAGGGGGCGAGACTGAAGCTTTCTTT. Translated, it gives CASSNRGGETEAFF. This rearrangement joins TRBV5-4 to TRBJ1-1; 7 nucleotides agree with TRBD1. Per the germline V gene, CDR1 is SGHNT and CDR2 is YYREEE (reference sequence). With V trimmed by 4 bases and J by 5 bases, 8 bases remained unmatched. The CDR3 has 14 amino acids.